One TCR beta chain is described in this entry. This specimen belongs to a study of blood T cell repertoires in COVID-19. Study information: Some COVID-19 samples were acute and others convalescent; all came from the United States, Italy and Spain. Sample material is recorded as cDNA or gDNA derived from T cells, B-cell-depleted T cells, or PBMCs.

The CDR3 extends over 15 amino acids. The germline V and J ends were trimmed by 5 bases and 2 bases, with 15 bases remaining between them. The germline V gene encodes CDR1 MGHRA and CDR2 YSYEKL. Original processing methods: Counts of nucleated cells, estimated from reference gene primer amplification, were obtained. This table comes from immunoSEQ multiplex PCR, and its TCRdb copy is limited to in-frame clones, with some not included. The DNA was the basis for D and trimming; V, J and clone size are from that table. Seen here are 220,000 or so clones, around 81% observed once, and the top ten hold approximately 2.5%.

Sequenced input: peripheral blood. This clonotype was sampled from a woman aged 60-75 years with acute or convalescent COVID-19. The J gene is TRBJ1-2, the V gene TRBV4-1; D not resolved. Here the CDR3 reads CASSSPSGLNYGYTF. DNA of the CDR3: TGCGCCAGCAGCTCACCGTCGGGTCTCAACTATGGCTACACCTTC.